A single sample is the source of the 11 T cell receptor beta chains below, sequenced in a study of T-cell reconstitution after alpha-beta-depleted transplantation in children. Unique molecular identifiers were used to barcode this TCRbeta library. Each CDR3 protein is one row after TCRdb ran MiXCR on the PCR reads. Of approximately 640,000 distinct CDR3 sequences listed, around a sixth are singletons. Sequencing was performed on PBMCs from the stem cell graft donor, taken from the stem cell graft. All receptors derive from a human donor who donated a stem cell graft to a child with acute myeloid leukemia.

In this sample, this clonotype turned up a few times. The chain carries TRBV29-1 and TRBJ2-2; TRBD2 is a possible D gene (6 bases). The CDR3 is 12 amino acids. V was trimmed by 4 bases and J by 7 bases, leaving 10 bases between them. The V gene's germline CDR1 is SQVTM and CDR2 ANQGSEA. The CDR3 sequence is CSVGGLNGELFF. CDR3 sequence (DNA): TGCAGCGTTGGGGGACTCAACGGGGAGCTGTTTTTT.

Only a few counts were recorded for this clonotype. The chain has TRBV7-2 and TRBJ2-3; TRBD2 agrees at 11 bases. Trimming removed 5 bases from V and 1 base from J; junction bases left unmatched: 8. The CDR3 sequence is 17 residues long. CDR1 is SGHTA and CDR2 is FQGNSA in the germline V gene. CDR3 sequence: CASSLLLAGVGTDTQYF. The CDR3 DNA reads as TGTGCCAGCAGCCTACTACTAGCGGGGGTTGGCACAGATACGCAGTATTTT.

There are a few counts of this clonotype. This sequence joins TRBV9 and TRBJ2-4; D may be TRBD1 (5 bases). Trimming pared 1 base from V and 1 base from J, leaving 12 bases between. Germline V gives CDR1 SGDLS, CDR2 YYNGEE. This CDR3 region has 16 residues. The CDR3 DNA sequence: TGTGCCAGCAGCGTACCAGGGCTTCAGGCCAAAAACATTCAGTACTTC. It specifies CASSVPGLQAKNIQYF.

This clonotype was observed a few times. This chain joins TRBV6-2 or TRBV6-3 and TRBJ1-4; D not resolved. The V and J ends lost 2 bases and 8 bases respectively, with 15 bases between them. CDR3 length equals 15 residues. Germline V CDR1 and CDR2: MNHEY, SVGEGT. Written as DNA, the CDR3 is TGTGCCAGCAGTTACAGCGAGGAACTAGGCGAAAAACTGTTTTTT. It codes for CASSYSEELGEKLFF.

This clonotype came up a few times. The chain recombines TRBV5-1 with TRBJ1-6; possibly TRBD1 for D (6 bases). The CDR3 totals 16 residues. CDR1 SGHRS and CDR2 YFSETQ come from the germline V gene. V was cut by 2 bases and J by 6 bases, with 15 bases left in between. CDR3 coding DNA: TGCGCCAGCAGCTTCCGGGACACCATCTCTAATTCACCCCTCCACTTT. Translating gives CASSFRDTISNSPLHF.

The rearrangement links TRBV3-1 to TRBJ2-3, with D perhaps being TRBD1 or TRBD2 (5 bases each). This CDR3 contains 15 residues. Germline V gives CDR1 LGHDT, CDR2 YNNKEL (reference sequence). V lost 4 bases to trimming and J lost 0 bases, with 11 bases between them. CDR3 sequence (DNA): TGTGCCAGCAGCCCCCGGGACGATAGCACAGATACGCAGTATTTT. Its translation: CASSPRDDSTDTQYF.

V is TRBV2 and J is TRBJ2-1; D unclear. Germline V gene data show CDR1 as SNHLY and CDR2 as FYNNEI. Trimming stripped 6 bases from V and 2 bases from J, with 11 bases between. The CDR3 loop spans 14 amino acids. This CDR3 is CASRTLIAYNEQFF. The CDR3 DNA is TGTGCCAGCAGGACGTTGATCGCCTACAATGAGCAGTTCTTC.

This clonotype was observed at least ten times. The CDR3 region has the DNA TGTGCCAGCAGTGCGGGGGAGGGGGGCAATGAGCAGTTCTTC. Amino acids: CASSAGEGGNEQFF. The chain is built from TRBV6-4 and TRBJ2-1, with a weak D call TRBD2 (7 bases). CDR1 and CDR2 (germline): MRHNA, SNTAGT. The CDR3 consists of 14 residues. V shed 4 bases and J shed 6 bases, with 13 bases lying between them.

This clonotype has just a few counts. V gene TRBV12-3 or TRBV12-4 combines with J gene TRBJ1-2, with D maybe TRBD1 (6 bases). CDR3 length: 16 residues. V shed 6 bases and J shed 5 bases, with 22 bases lying between them. CDR3 nucleotide sequence: TGTGCCAGCAGCGTCGCCCGGACAGTTCGGGGTTATGGCTACACCTTC. It translates to CASSVARTVRGYGYTF.

This sequence joins TRBV5-1 and TRBJ1-3, with a weak D call TRBD1 (6 bases). The V end was cut by 1 base, the J end by 15 bases, with 17 bases between. The CDR3 runs 13 residues. Germline V gene data show CDR1 as SGHRS and CDR2 as YFSETQ. The CDR3 bases are TGCGCCAGCAGCTTGACCATCCGGGACACCCAATATTTT. Translating it yields CASSLTIRDTQYF.

This clonotype was picked up many times. The CDR3 loop is CASSQEVLTGNTEAFF. The CDR3 DNA sequence: TGTGCCAGCAGCCAAGAGGTCCTTACAGGGAACACTGAAGCTTTCTTT. The V gene is TRBV13, the J gene TRBJ1-1, with D perhaps TRBD1 (5 bases). V gave up 5 bases and J gave up 1 base, with 17 bases separating them. The CDR3 consists of 16 residues. Germline V gene lookup returns CDR1 PRHDT and CDR2 FYEKMQ (reference sequence).